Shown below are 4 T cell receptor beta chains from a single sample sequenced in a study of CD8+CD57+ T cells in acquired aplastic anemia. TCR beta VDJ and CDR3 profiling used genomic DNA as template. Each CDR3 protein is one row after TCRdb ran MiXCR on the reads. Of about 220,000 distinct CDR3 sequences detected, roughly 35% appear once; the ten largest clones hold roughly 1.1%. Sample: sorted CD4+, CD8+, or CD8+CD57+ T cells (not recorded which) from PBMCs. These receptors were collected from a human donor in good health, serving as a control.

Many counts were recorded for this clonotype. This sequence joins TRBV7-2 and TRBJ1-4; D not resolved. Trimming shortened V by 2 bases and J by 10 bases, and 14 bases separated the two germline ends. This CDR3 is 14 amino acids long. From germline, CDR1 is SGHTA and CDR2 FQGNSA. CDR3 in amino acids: CASSLYTDQGKLFF. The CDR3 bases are TGTGCCAGCAGCTTATACACGGATCAAGGAAAACTGTTTTTT. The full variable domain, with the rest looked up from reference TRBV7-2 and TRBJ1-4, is GAGVSQSPSNKVTEKGKDVELRCDPISGHTALYWYRQSLGQGLEFLIYFQGNSAPDKSGLPSDRFSAERTGGSVSTLTIQRTQQEDSAVYLCASSLYTDQGKLFFGSGTQLSVL.

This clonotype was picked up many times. CDR3 loop: CSARAARQGFTEQYF. The DNA of the CDR3 is TGCAGTGCTAGAGCCGCAAGACAGGGATTCACCGAGCAGTACTTC. The rearrangement links TRBV20-1 to TRBJ2-7; 7 bases are shared with TRBD1. The germline V gene encodes CDR1 DFQATT and CDR2 SNEGSKA (reference sequence). CDR3 length: 15 amino acids. Germline trimming cut 1 base from V and 6 bases from J; bases unmatched to any gene: 12.

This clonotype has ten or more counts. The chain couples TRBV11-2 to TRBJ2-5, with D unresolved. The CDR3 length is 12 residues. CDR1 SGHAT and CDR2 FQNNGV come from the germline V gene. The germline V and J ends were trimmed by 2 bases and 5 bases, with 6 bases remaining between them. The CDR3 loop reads CASSLLRETQYF. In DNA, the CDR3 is TGTGCCAGCAGCTTATTGCGGGAGACCCAGTACTTC.

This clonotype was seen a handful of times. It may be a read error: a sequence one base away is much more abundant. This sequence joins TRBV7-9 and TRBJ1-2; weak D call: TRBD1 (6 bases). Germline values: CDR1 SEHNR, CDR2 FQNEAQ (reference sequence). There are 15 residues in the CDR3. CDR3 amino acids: CASSFNRVANYGYAF. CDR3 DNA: TGTGCCAGCAGCTTTAACAGGGTGGCTAACTATGGCTACGCCTTC.